This T cell receptor beta chain was sequenced during a study of shared clonotypes between healthy human individuals. Broader study findings: Shared clonotypes across all four donors exceeded non-shared ones in generation probability. In a handful of donors, around 5% of naive CD4 clonotypes appeared in common.

V was cut by 5 bases and J by 1 base, with 11 bases left in between. Per germline, CDR1 SNHLY and CDR2 FYNNEI. The CDR3 sequence is 14 residues long. On this clone: Its antigen is not known.

Authors' processing steps: Junction-only sequences without quality scores came from ImmunoSEQ, so filtering differed. Sequencing was performed with immunoSEQ multiplex PCR; in TCRdb, only in-frame clones are kept and a portion is missing. The DNA was the basis for D and trimming; V, J and clone size are from that table. The table has about 650,000 clones, over 95% seen once. The naive CD8 fraction comprised CD45RO-negative cells positively selected for CCR7 and excluded terminally differentiated effector memory CD45RA+ cells. The study drew all its donors from Caucasian adults living in Nashville, Tennessee.

The chain combines TRBV2 with TRBJ1-1; D is undetermined. Sequenced sample: naive CD8+ T cells sorted from blood. This receptor was obtained from a woman in her 30s in good health. CDR3 amino acids: CASSPGRGNTEAFF. For the CDR3, the DNA is TGTGCCAGCAGTCCAGGACGGGGGAACACTGAAGCTTTCTTT.